One and the same sample provided the 11 T cell receptor beta chains below, sequenced in a study of cytomegalovirus exposure and HLA in healthy donors. The PCR contained 60 Vbeta and 13 Jbeta primers. Libraries were prepared by immunoSEQ multiplex PCR; TCRdb keeps only in-frame clonotypes and omits some of them. The sample consists of 140,000 to 150,000 clones, roughly 70% of them appearing once. The material sequenced was PBMCs. The origin of the receptors is an older woman in good health and CMV-seropositive.

This clone was counted a few times. The DNA of the CDR3 is TGCGCCAGCAGGGTTGCAAGCGGGAGGGCCAATAGAAACACCGGGGAGCTGTTTTTT. Its protein is CASRVASGRANRNTGELFF. V gene TRBV10-1 combines with J gene TRBJ2-2; 10 nucleotides line up with TRBD2. J gave up 2 bases and V 6 bases, and 15 bases lay outside the gene matches. CDR1 is WNHNN, CDR2 SYGVQD, per germline (reference sequence). The CDR3 has 19 amino acids.

This clone was observed a few times. The chain combines TRBV7-8 with TRBJ2-7; 9 nucleotides match TRBD2. The length of the CDR3 is 16 residues. The germline V gene encodes CDR1 SGHVS and CDR2 FQNEAQ. V was pared by 0 bases and J by 3 bases, with 6 bases of the junction left unmatched. The CDR3 nucleotides are TGTGCCAGCAGCTTAGCCCCTAGCGGGAAAGTCTACGAGCAGTACTTC. Translation: CASSLAPSGKVYEQYF.

The chain recombines TRBV19 with TRBJ1-1; D call uncertain. The CDR3 has 14 residues. Germline assignment: CDR1 LNHDA and CDR2 SQIVND (reference sequence). V was trimmed by 3 bases and J by 11 bases, leaving 19 bases between them. This CDR3 reads CASSISMVFPEAFF. As DNA, the CDR3 is TGTGCCAGTAGTATCTCTATGGTGTTTCCGGAGGCTTTCTTT. Using reference TRBV19 and TRBJ1-1 for the parts outside the CDR3, the full variable domain is DGGITQSPKYLFRKEGQNVTLSCEQNLNHDAMYWYRQDPGQGLRLIYYSQIVNDFQKGDIAEGYSVSREKKESFPLTVTSAQKNPTAFYLCASSISMVFPEAFFGQGTRLTVV.

V is TRBV6-6 and J is TRBJ2-1; 10 bases are a match to TRBD2. Looked up from germline, CDR1 is MNHNY and CDR2 is SVGAGI (reference sequence). The junction had 6 bases not matched to a gene; V was cut back by 6 bases and J by 4 bases. This CDR3 has 15 residues. DNA of the CDR3: TGTGCCAGCAGGAGTCGGACTAGCGGATACAATGAGCAGTTCTTC. It translates to CASRSRTSGYNEQFF.

The V and J genes are TRBV28 and TRBJ2-3; TRBD2 matches 11 bases. Unmatched junction bases numbered 11, after V lost 5 bases and J lost 7 bases. The V gene's germline CDR1 is MDHEN and CDR2 SYDVKM. The CDR3 extends over 16 amino acids. The CDR3 sequence: CASSILAGGHRNTQYF. The CDR3 nucleotides are TGTGCCAGCAGTATCCTAGCGGGAGGTCATAGGAATACGCAGTATTTT.

The genes are TRBV5-1 and TRBJ2-3, with no clear D. With 0 bases removed from V and 6 bases from J, the gap between germline ends came to 17 bases. The CDR3 covers 16 residues. Germline V gives CDR1 SGHRS, CDR2 YFSETQ. The CDR3 is CASSLVGTATTDTQYF. CDR3 nucleotide sequence: TGCGCCAGCAGCTTGGTCGGAACGGCTACTACGGATACGCAGTATTTT.

The chain has TRBV5-4 and TRBJ2-7; D is unresolved. Germline V lookup: CDR1 SGHNT, CDR2 YYREEE (reference sequence). The V end lost 0 bases, the J end lost 1 base, and 5 bases lay between the germline ends. The CDR3 spans 13 residues. CDR3 nucleotide sequence: TGTGCCAGCAGCTTGGCGGGTTCCTACGAGCAGTACTTC. This encodes CASSLAGSYEQYF.

About this clone: An end of the junction does not agree with germline; a read error may underlie this. The CDR3 DNA reads TGTGCCAGCACACCACTGCGCGGGAGCGTGTACAATGAGCAGTTCTTC. Translating it yields CASTPLRGSVYNEQFF. The chain is built from TRBV18 and TRBJ2-1, with 7 positions matching TRBD2. CDR1 is KGHSH and CDR2 is LQKENI in the germline V gene. The CDR3 runs to 16 residues. The full variable domain, completed using reference TRBV18 and TRBJ2-1, is NAGVMQNPRHLVRRRGQEARLRCSPMKGHSHVYWYRQLPEEGLKFMVYLQKENIIDESGMPKERFSAEFPKEGPSILRIQQVVRGDSAAYFCASTPLRGSVYNEQFFGPGTRLTVL.

This sequence joins TRBV6-6 and TRBJ2-7, with 11 bases fitting TRBD2. CDR3 length equals 16 residues. J lost 0 bases, V lost 1 base, and 2 bases had no gene match. The V gene's germline CDR1 is MNHNY and CDR2 SVGAGI (reference sequence). CDR3 sequence (DNA): TGTGCCAGCAGTTACTTAACTAGCGGGAGCTCCTACGAGCAGTACTTC. It yields the protein CASSYLTSGSSYEQYF.

The chain is built from TRBV30 and TRBJ1-2; D is uncertain. The CDR3 runs to 14 residues. Germline CDR1 is GTSNPN and CDR2 is SVGIG (reference sequence). V was pared by 0 bases and J by 0 bases, with 8 bases between. The CDR3 bases are TGTGCCTGGAGTGTAAAGTTAGCTAACTATGGCTACACCTTC. Encoded protein: CAWSVKLANYGYTF.

There are a few counts of this clone. The chain employs TRBV28 and TRBJ1-5; a weak D match, TRBD1 (5 bases). Germline V gives CDR1 MDHEN, CDR2 SYDVKM. V shed 6 bases and J shed 4 bases, with 22 bases lying between them. CDR3 length: 17 residues. The CDR3 sequence is CASRSSLISGINQPQHF. The CDR3 DNA is TGTGCCAGCAGAAGTTCTTTAATCTCAGGGATAAATCAGCCCCAGCATTTT.